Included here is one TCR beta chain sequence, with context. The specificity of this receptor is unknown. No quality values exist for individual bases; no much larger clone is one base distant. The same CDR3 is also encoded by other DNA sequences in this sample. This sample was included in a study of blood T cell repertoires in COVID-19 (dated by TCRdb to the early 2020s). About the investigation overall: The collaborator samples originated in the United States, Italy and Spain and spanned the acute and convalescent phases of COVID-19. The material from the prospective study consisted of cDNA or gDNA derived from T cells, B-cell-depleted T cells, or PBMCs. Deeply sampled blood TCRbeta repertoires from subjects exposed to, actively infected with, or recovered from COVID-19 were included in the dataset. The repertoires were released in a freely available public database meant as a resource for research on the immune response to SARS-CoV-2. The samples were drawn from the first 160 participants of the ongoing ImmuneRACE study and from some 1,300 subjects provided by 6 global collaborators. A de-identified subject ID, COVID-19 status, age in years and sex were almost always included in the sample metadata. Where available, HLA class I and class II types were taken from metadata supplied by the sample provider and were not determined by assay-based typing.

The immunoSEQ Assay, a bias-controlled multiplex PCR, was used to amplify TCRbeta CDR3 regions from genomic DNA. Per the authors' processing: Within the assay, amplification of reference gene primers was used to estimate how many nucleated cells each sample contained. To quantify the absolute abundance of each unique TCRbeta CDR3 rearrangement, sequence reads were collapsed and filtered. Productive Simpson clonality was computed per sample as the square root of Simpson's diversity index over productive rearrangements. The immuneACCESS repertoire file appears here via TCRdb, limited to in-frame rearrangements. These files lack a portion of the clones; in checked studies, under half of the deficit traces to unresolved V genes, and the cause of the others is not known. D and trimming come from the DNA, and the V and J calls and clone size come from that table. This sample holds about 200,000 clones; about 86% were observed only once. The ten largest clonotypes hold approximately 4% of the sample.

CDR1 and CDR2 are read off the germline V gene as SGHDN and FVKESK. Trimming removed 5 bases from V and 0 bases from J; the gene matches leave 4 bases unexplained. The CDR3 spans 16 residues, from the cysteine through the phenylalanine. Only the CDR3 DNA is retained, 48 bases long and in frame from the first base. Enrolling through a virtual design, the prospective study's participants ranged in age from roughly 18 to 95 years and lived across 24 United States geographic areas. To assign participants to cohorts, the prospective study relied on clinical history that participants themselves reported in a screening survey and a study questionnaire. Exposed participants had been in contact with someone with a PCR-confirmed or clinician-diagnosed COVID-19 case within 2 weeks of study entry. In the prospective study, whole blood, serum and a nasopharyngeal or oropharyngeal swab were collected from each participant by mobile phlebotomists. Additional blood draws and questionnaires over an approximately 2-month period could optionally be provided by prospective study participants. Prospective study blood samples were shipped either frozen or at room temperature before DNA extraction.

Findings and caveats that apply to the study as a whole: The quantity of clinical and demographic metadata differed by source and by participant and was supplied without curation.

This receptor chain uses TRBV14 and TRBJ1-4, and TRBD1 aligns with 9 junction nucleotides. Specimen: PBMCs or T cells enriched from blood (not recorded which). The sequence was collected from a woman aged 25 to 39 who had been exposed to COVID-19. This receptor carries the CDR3 CASSARTGATNEKLFF. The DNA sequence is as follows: TGTGCCAGCAGCGCAAGGACAGGGGCAACTAATGAAAAACTGTTTTTT.